This T cell receptor beta chain stems from a study of blood T cell repertoires in COVID-19. Whole-study context: The study drew acute and convalescent COVID-19 samples from the United States, Italy and Spain.

Authors' data handling: By means of reference gene primer amplification, nucleated cell counts were estimated. Profiled with immunoSEQ multiplex PCR; TCRdb holds only in-frame clones, not every one. The D gene and trimming were derived from the DNA, and the V and J assignments and clone size from that table. The data show 120,000 to 150,000 clones, approximately 89% seen once. Trimming took 0 bases from V and 3 from J, leaving 7 bases between them. The length of the CDR3 is 14 residues. The V gene's germline CDR1 is SGDLS and CDR2 YYNGEE. The sequence was collected from a human donor in a cohort sampled during active COVID-19. Material: peripheral blood. This chain links TRBV9 with TRBJ1-5; D call uncertain. The CDR3 loop is CASSVDGVNQPQHF. In DNA form, the CDR3 reads TGTGCCAGCAGCGTAGACGGGGTCAATCAGCCCCAGCATTTT.